The entry below gives a single TCR beta chain sequence along with its context. CDR3 length equals 12 residues. The germline V gene has CDR1 SGHTA and CDR2 FQGNSA. Trimming took 2 bases from V and 8 from J; bases not matched to a gene: 2. These data are taken from a study of T cell changes during pregnancy in multiple sclerosis. TCRdb keeps only in-frame clones here, not all; method: immunoSEQ multiplex PCR. The repertoire has about 39,000 clones, around 92% of them found once; the top ten carry 0.3% to 0.4%. This clonotype originated in a female donor with multiple sclerosis, enrolled in a pregnancy study. Here the sequenced sample was CD4+ T cells from peripheral blood mononuclear cells, taken after pregnancy. This rearrangement joins TRBV7-2 to TRBJ1-1; 7 bases are shared with TRBD1. CDR3 sequence: CASSLRDREAFF. The CDR3 DNA reads as TGTGCCAGCAGCTTAAGGGACAGAGAAGCTTTCTTT.